This T cell receptor beta chain is drawn from a study of shared clonotypes between healthy human individuals. Study summary: Those who served as donors were a couple of women and three men between the ages of 18 and 49. Study results and limitations: Among donors, sharing of clonotypes was expected to be affected by sequencing depth. Relative to memory subsets, naive subsets generally showed larger estimated richness.

Sequencing used immunoSEQ multiplex PCR; TCRdb keeps in-frame clones, though not all of them. The profile shows around 700,000 clones, approximately 73% of them singletons. V was pared by 0 bases and J by 2 bases, with 3 bases of the junction left unmatched. Germline loops: CDR1 SGHAT, CDR2 FQNNGV. The CDR3 consists of 16 residues. Every contributor of samples was a Caucasian grown-up residing in Nashville, Tennessee. About this clone itself: Its antigen is unknown.

This sequence joins TRBV11-2 and TRBJ2-1; 8 bases fit TRBD2. This receptor was taken from a woman aged 25 to 39 in good health. The sample comprised memory CD4+ T cells sorted from blood. Stated subset: CD45RA-negative fraction. The CDR3, as DNA: TGTGCCAGCAGCTTAGAGGTAGCGGGGACCTACAATGAGCAGTTCTTC. It specifies CASSLEVAGTYNEQFF.